This record concerns one T cell receptor (beta chain) sequence. This sample is drawn from a study of blood T cell repertoires in COVID-19. Some clones are missing from TCRdb's copy, which holds only in-frame ones; the method was immunoSEQ multiplex PCR. This sample carries a few hundred thousand clones, 80% of them seen once, and the ten largest clones take approximately 4.6%. CDR3 length: 15 residues. The ends were cut back, 4 bases at V and 3 bases at J, with 13 bases in the middle. Germline CDR1 is LGHDT and CDR2 is YNNKEL (reference sequence). Sequenced sample: PBMCs or T cells enriched from blood (not recorded which). The sequence derives from a man aged 25 to 40 with acute COVID-19. V is TRBV3-1 (or the pseudogene TRBV3-2) and J is TRBJ1-5; D remains ambiguous. The CDR3: CASSPDGSTNQPQHF. CDR3 DNA: TGTGCCAGCAGCCCAGACGGGAGTACCAATCAGCCCCAGCATTTT.